A selection of T cell receptor beta chains follows, all from one sample in a study of shared clonotypes between healthy human individuals. The method was immunoSEQ multiplex PCR; TCRdb's version includes in-frame clones alone and lacks a portion of them. The data show roughly 2.1 million clones, with 93% seen just once and around 1.7% held by the top ten. Input material: naive CD8+ T cells from PBMCs. The receptors originated from a man aged 18 to 29 in good health. Some clones in this sample may be carry-over from other donors' samples. Each CDR3 is given with its conserved first and last residue. A D gene is named only where the DNA matches it firmly. Only part of the rows carry a size: once, few, many, or a class if the clone is expanded.

>TRBV6-5|TRBD2|once|TRBJ2-1
CASSYSLAGVTNEQFF
TGTGCCAGCAGTTACTCGCTCGCGGGAGTAACCAATGAGCAGTTCTTC
>TRBV7-8|TRBD2|.|TRBJ2-5
CASIRGLAGRQETQYF
TGTGCCAGCATCCGGGGACTAGCGGGGAGACAAGAGACCCAGTACTTC
>TRBV7-8|TRBD2|.|TRBJ2-1
CASSPGTTYTEQFF
TGTGCCAGCAGCCCTGGGACTACCTACACTGAGCAGTTCTTC
>TRBV5-5|.|.|TRBJ2-7
CASSLRPGYKQYF
TGTGCCAGCAGCTTGCGGCCGGGCTACAAGCAGTACTTC
>TRBV15|.|.|TRBJ2-2
CATSRGVGTGELFF
TGTGCCACCAGCAGGGGCGTGGGGACCGGGGAGCTGTTTTTT
>TRBV7-9|TRBD1|.|TRBJ2-7
CASSSTGGAVYEQYF
TGTGCCAGCAGCTCGACAGGGGGAGCGGTTTACGAGCAGTACTTC
>TRBV6-6|.|.|TRBJ2-7
CASSYSSPDPPYEQYF
TGTGCCAGCAGTTACTCTTCCCCTGACCCGCCCTACGAGCAGTACTTC
>TRBV19|.|.|TRBJ2-7
CASSISAGDTYEQYF
TGTGCCAGTAGTATAAGTGCGGGGGACACCTACGAGCAGTACTTC
>TRBV28|TRBD1|.|TRBJ1-5
CASSFFRGQARSNQPQHF
TGTGCCAGCAGTTTTTTTCGAGGACAGGCGAGGAGCAATCAGCCCCAGCATTTT
>TRBV9|.|.|TRBJ2-1
CASTGGLTYNEQFF
TGTGCCAGCACCGGCGGGCTAACCTACAATGAGCAGTTCTTC
>TRBV5-6|TRBD2|.|TRBJ2-1
CASSLDGRGQFF
TGTGCCAGCAGCTTGGACGGGAGGGGGCAGTTCTTC
>TRBV14|TRBD1|.|TRBJ1-1
CASSQERTGFTEAFF
TGTGCCAGCAGCCAAGAGAGGACAGGGTTCACTGAAGCTTTCTTT
>TRBV25-1|TRBD2|.|TRBJ2-7
CASSSGHPTSGGTLEQYF
TGTGCCAGCAGCTCGGGACACCCGACTAGCGGAGGGACCCTCGAGCAGTACTTC
>TRBV5-1|.|.|TRBJ2-1
CASGALGGYNEQFF
TGCGCCAGCGGGGCCTTAGGTGGGTACAATGAGCAGTTCTTC
>TRBV4-1|TRBD1|.|TRBJ2-5
CASSLRYRGLETQYF
TGCGCCAGCAGCCTAAGATACAGGGGGCTGGAGACCCAGTACTTC
>TRBV19|.|.|TRBJ2-2
CASSIGGQRSGELFF
TGTGCCAGTAGTATAGGCGGCCAGAGGAGCGGGGAGCTGTTTTTT
>TRBV7-3|.|.|TRBJ2-3
CASSSDFQMDTQYF
TGTGCCAGCAGCTCCGACTTCCAAATGGATACGCAGTATTTT
>TRBV5-8|.|.|TRBJ2-3
CASSSVESRLADTQYF
TGTGCCAGCAGCTCTGTCGAGTCGCGTTTGGCAGATACGCAGTATTTT
>TRBV27|.|.|TRBJ2-1
CASSEGVAQFF
TGTGCCAGCAGCGAGGGCGTAGCGCAGTTCTTC
>TRBV30|.|.|TRBJ2-1
CAWSVTVWNEQFF
TGTGCCTGGAGTGTTACGGTTTGGAATGAGCAGTTCTTC
>TRBV16|.|.|TRBJ2-7
CASSQSYEQYF
TGTGCCAGCAGCCAATCCTACGAGCAGTACTTC
>TRBV10-3|TRBD1|.|TRBJ2-1
CAMSRDRDYNEQFF
TGTGCCATGAGCCGGGACAGGGACTACAATGAGCAGTTCTTC
>TRBV11-2|TRBD1|once|TRBJ2-7
CASSPLPGQGNEQYF
TGTGCCAGCAGCCCATTGCCGGGACAGGGAAACGAGCAGTACTTC
>TRBV14|TRBD1|.|TRBJ2-1
CASSQWTGAVDEQFF
TGTGCCAGCAGCCAATGGACAGGGGCGGTTGATGAGCAGTTCTTC
>TRBV18|.|.|TRBJ2-5
CASSPGQEGLETQYF
TGTGCCAGCTCACCCGGACAGGAGGGCCTGGAGACCCAGTACTTC
>TRBV10-3|.|.|TRBJ2-1
CAISDGGRTRGGEQFF
TGTGCCATCAGTGATGGGGGACGTACCCGGGGAGGTGAGCAGTTCTTC
>TRBV20-1|.|.|TRBJ1-1
CSAKSTREAFF
TGCAGTGCTAAATCAACCCGTGAAGCTTTCTTT
>TRBV7-9|.|.|TRBJ2-5
CASSFRIQETQYF
TGTGCCAGCAGCTTCAGGATACAAGAGACCCAGTACTTC
>TRBV5-1|.|.|TRBJ1-2
CASSEFSYGYTF
TGCGCCAGCAGTGAGTTCAGCTATGGCTACACCTTC